A single sample is the source of the 24 T cell receptor beta chains below, sequenced in a study of blood T cell repertoires in COVID-19. Libraries were prepared by immunoSEQ multiplex PCR; TCRdb keeps only in-frame clonotypes and omits some of them. This table holds about 96,000 clones, approximately 84% found once. The material sequenced was peripheral blood. These receptors were obtained from a woman aged 60 to 75 with acute or convalescent COVID-19.

This rearrangement joins TRBV7-9 to TRBJ1-6; the match to TRBD1 covers 10 bases. Losses at the gene ends were 6 bases for V and 10 bases for J; bases not matched to a gene: 15. The CDR3 spans 17 residues. Germline CDR1 SEHNR, CDR2 FQNEAQ (reference sequence). The CDR3 nucleotides are TGTGCCAGCAGTTCCAGAGGGGACAGGGGCTTGGGCTCACCCCTCCACTTT. It is translated as CASSSRGDRGLGSPLHF.

The V and J genes are TRBV7-2 and TRBJ1-2, with D uncertain. Germline values: CDR1 SGHTA, CDR2 FQGNSA. CDR3 size: 14 residues. V was cut by 4 bases and J by 8 bases, with 17 bases left in between. The CDR3 DNA reads as TGTGCCAGCAGCTCCCGTAACGTAGCGGGCGGCTACACCTTC. Translation gives CASSSRNVAGGYTF. Complete variable domain (other parts from reference TRBV7-2 and TRBJ1-2): GAGVSQSPSNKVTEKGKDVELRCDPISGHTALYWYRQSLGQGLEFLIYFQGNSAPDKSGLPSDRFSAERTGGSVSTLTIQRTQQEDSAVYLCASSSRNVAGGYTFGSGTRLTVV.

This clone was observed once. J is TRBJ1-2 and V is TRBV24-1; D uncertain. Germline CDR1 KGHDR, CDR2 SFDVKD. With 6 bases removed from V and 4 bases from J, the gap between germline ends came to 20 bases. The CDR3 totals 16 residues. DNA of the CDR3: TGTGCCACCAGTAGCGGTGGAGAGCACTCTTCCTATGGCTACACCTTC. Translated, it gives CATSSGGEHSSYGYTF.

The chain couples TRBV2 to TRBJ2-2; 9 bases line up with TRBD1. Germline CDR1 is SNHLY and CDR2 is FYNNEI. V shed 6 bases and J 4 bases; nucleotides not matched to a gene: 9. The CDR3 covers 16 residues. CDR3 coding DNA: TGTGCCAGCAGAAGGGGGACAGGGTCGAGCACCGGGGAGCTGTTTTTT. Translating gives CASRRGTGSSTGELFF.

The chain employs TRBV28 and TRBJ1-6; D unclear. CDR3 length: 20 residues. CDR1 and CDR2 (germline): MDHEN, SYDVKM. The V end lost 2 bases, the J end lost 0 bases, and 20 bases lay between the germline ends. CDR3 sequence reads: CASSLARRWRSSSYNSPLHF. In DNA, the CDR3 is TGTGCCAGCAGTTTAGCGAGGAGGTGGAGGTCTAGCTCCTATAATTCACCCCTCCACTTT.

V and J are TRBV28 and TRBJ2-7; TRBD1 matches at 7 bases. Germline V gives CDR1 MDHEN, CDR2 SYDVKM. V lost 5 bases and J lost 3; bases outside the gene matches: 4. The CDR3 spans 13 residues. DNA for the CDR3: TGTGCCAGCAGTACCGGGACAGTCTACGAGCAGTACTTC. Protein product: CASSTGTVYEQYF.

The chain couples TRBV4-2 to TRBJ1-4; D uncertain. CDR3 length: 16 residues. Trimming took 4 bases from V and 0 from J, leaving 12 bases between them. Germline CDR1 reads LGHNA; CDR2 reads YNFKEQ. The DNA for the CDR3 is TGTGCCAGCAGCCCCAACCTCATAGCAACTAATGAAAAACTGTTTTTT. It translates to CASSPNLIATNEKLFF.

The sample holds one count of this clone. The gene calls are TRBV30 and TRBJ1-5, with no clear D. Trimming shortened V by 0 bases and J by 10 bases, and 10 bases separated the two germline ends. The CDR3 runs 12 residues. CDR1 is GTSNPN and CDR2 is SVGIG in the germline V gene (reference sequence). The CDR3 spells CAWSVLGHPQHF. CDR3 bases: TGTGCCTGGAGTGTACTGGGCCATCCCCAGCATTTT. The full variable domain, completed using reference TRBV30 and TRBJ1-5, is SQTIHQWPATLVQPVGSPLSLECTVEGTSNPNLYWYRQAAGRGLQLLFYSVGIGQISSEVPQNLSASRPQDRQFILSSKKLLLSDSGFYLCAWSVLGHPQHFGDGTRLSIL.

This clone came up a few times. This chain uses TRBV14 with TRBJ1-3; 8 nucleotides match TRBD1. The CDR3 has 16 amino acids. The junction had 4 bases not matched to a gene; V was cut back by 3 bases and J by 0 bases. Germline CDR1 reads SGHDN; CDR2 reads FVKESK. CDR3 sequence reads: CASSQDTGGSGNTIYF. CDR3 in DNA: TGTGCCAGCAGCCAGGACACAGGGGGCTCTGGAAACACCATATATTTT. The full variable domain, in which reference TRBV14 and TRBJ1-3 provide the parts outside the CDR3, is EAGVTQFPSHSVIEKGQTVTLRCDPISGHDNLYWYRRVMGKEIKFLLHFVKESKQDESGMPNNRFLAERTGGTYSTLKVQPAELEDSGVYFCASSQDTGGSGNTIYFGEGSWLTVV.

The rearrangement uses TRBV29-1 and TRBJ2-1; TRBD1 is a possible D gene (5 bases). The CDR3 runs 12 residues. Per the germline V gene, CDR1 is SQVTM and CDR2 is ANQGSEA. V lost 3 bases, J lost 5 bases, and 8 bases lay in between. Here the CDR3 reads CSVDRTNNEQFF. Here the CDR3 DNA reads TGCAGCGTTGATAGGACAAACAATGAGCAGTTCTTC.

This chain links TRBV6-5 with TRBJ1-1; D remains ambiguous. The CDR3 spans 15 residues. Trimming left V 0 bases short and J 1 base short, with 9 bases between. Germline loops: CDR1 MNHEY, CDR2 SVGAGI. CDR3 loop: CASSYSRRRNTEAFF. The CDR3 nucleotides are TGTGCCAGCAGTTACTCGCGGAGGAGGAACACTGAAGCTTTCTTT.

The chain is built from TRBV7-6 and TRBJ1-5, with TRBD1 matching over 8 bases. Germline CDR1 and CDR2: SGHVS and FNYEAQ. The CDR3 is 15 residues long. Trimming at V came to 4 bases and at J to 0 bases, leaving 2 bases not matched to a gene. The CDR3 DNA reads as TGTGCCAGCAGCTCGACAGGGGATAGCAATCAGCCCCAGCATTTT. Protein product: CASSSTGDSNQPQHF.

The chain carries TRBV7-8 and TRBJ2-1, with D perhaps matching TRBD1 (6 bases). The germline V and J ends were trimmed by 1 base and 5 bases, with 12 bases remaining between them. Germline V gene data show CDR1 as SGHVS and CDR2 as FQNEAQ. This CDR3 contains 15 residues. This chain's CDR3 is CASSLVTGKNNEQFF. In DNA, the CDR3 is TGTGCCAGCAGCTTAGTTACAGGGAAAAACAATGAGCAGTTCTTC.

The V and J genes are TRBV9 and TRBJ2-1; TRBD1 agrees at 8 bases. The V and J ends lost 3 bases and 2 bases, in that order; junction bases with no gene match: 4. Germline lookup yields CDR1 SGDLS and CDR2 YYNGEE. CDR3 size: 15 residues. The CDR3 sequence is CASSGTGTPYNEQFF. CDR3 nucleotides: TGTGCCAGCAGCGGGACAGGGACGCCCTACAATGAGCAGTTCTTC.

This sequence joins TRBV28 and TRBJ1-2; D is uncertain. The V gene lost 9 bases and the J gene lost 8 bases, with 16 bases spanning the gap. The CDR3 totals 12 residues. CDR1 is MDHEN and CDR2 is SYDVKM in the germline V gene. CDR3 coding DNA: TGTGCCAGTGTCGGGATTCATCACGGCTACACCTTC. This gives the protein CASVGIHHGYTF.

This clone was found once. The rearrangement uses TRBV14 and TRBJ2-5, with TRBD1 identical over 7 bases. CDR1 is SGHDN, CDR2 FVKESK, per germline. This CDR3 is 12 amino acids long. The J segment lost 1 base and the V segment lost 9 bases, leaving 2 bases of the junction unmatched. The CDR3 nucleotides are TGTGCCAGGGGACAGTTCCAAGAGACCCAGTACTTC. Translating gives CARGQFQETQYF.

V usage is TRBV5-4 and J usage is TRBJ2-2; tentatively, D is TRBD1 (5 bases). CDR1 is SGHNT and CDR2 is YYREEE in the germline V gene (reference sequence). CDR3 length equals 15 residues. Between the trimmed V and J ends, which lost 0 bases and 4 bases, there was a span of 10 bases. CDR3 in DNA: TGTGCCAGCAGCTTGGCCTGGCAGGGCACCGGGGAGCTGTTTTTT. Its translation is CASSLAWQGTGELFF.

The rearrangement links TRBV27 to TRBJ2-7; tentative D call: TRBD2 (6 bases). The V end lost 8 bases, the J end lost 3 bases, and 14 bases lay between the germline ends. This CDR3 spans 13 amino acids. The germline gives CDR1 MNHEY, CDR2 SMNVEV (reference sequence). The chain's CDR3 is CASGRGSYYEQYF. CDR3 bases: TGTGCCAGCGGACGGGGGTCTTACTACGAGCAGTACTTC.

The rearrangement joins TRBV11-3 to TRBJ2-5; 14 nucleotides align to TRBD2. Germline lookup yields CDR1 SGHNT and CDR2 YENEEA. This CDR3 is 15 amino acids long. After removal of 1 base from V and 6 bases from J, the junction contained 1 base not matched to a gene. The CDR3 here is CASSLGLAGGQTQYF. Here the CDR3 DNA reads TGTGCCAGCAGCTTAGGACTAGCGGGGGGGCAGACCCAGTACTTC.

The gene calls are TRBV2 and TRBJ2-7; 7 nucleotides match TRBD2. The germline CDR1 and CDR2 sequences are SNHLY and FYNNEI. Losses at the gene ends were 8 bases for V and 7 bases for J; bases not matched to a gene: 8. The CDR3 contains 12 residues. CDR3 region: CASCLTAGEQYF. The CDR3 DNA reads as TGTGCCAGCTGCCTTACAGCGGGGGAGCAGTACTTC.

The chain couples TRBV2 to TRBJ2-5; D unresolved. The V gene lost 0 bases and the J gene lost 4 bases, with 21 bases spanning the gap. The CDR3 runs to 18 residues. Germline lookup yields CDR1 SNHLY and CDR2 FYNNEI. CDR3 bases: TGTGCCAGCAGTGAAGCGTGGTTAACGGAGTTTCCCCCAGAGACCCAGTACTTC. Its translation is CASSEAWLTEFPPETQYF.

The chain links TRBV7-2 to TRBJ2-7; 8 bases are shared with TRBD1. Germline V lookup: CDR1 SGHTA, CDR2 FQGNSA. V lost 3 bases to trimming and J lost 2 bases; unmatched junction nucleotides: 6. The CDR3 has 15 amino acids. The CDR3 here is CASSLNRGSAYEQYF. The CDR3 DNA sequence: TGTGCCAGCAGCTTGAACAGGGGGAGCGCCTACGAGCAGTACTTC. The complete variable domain, with remaining parts taken from reference TRBV7-2 and TRBJ2-7, reads GAGVSQSPSNKVTEKGKDVELRCDPISGHTALYWYRQSLGQGLEFLIYFQGNSAPDKSGLPSDRFSAERTGGSVSTLTIQRTQQEDSAVYLCASSLNRGSAYEQYFGPGTRLTVT.

The J gene is TRBJ2-1, the V gene TRBV5-8; the match to TRBD2 covers 12 bases. V shed 5 bases, J shed 7 bases, and the junction held 10 bases outside the gene matches. Germline-derived CDR1 and CDR2 are SGHTS and YDEGEE. This CDR3 region has 16 residues. The CDR3 DNA is TGTGCCAGCAGACCCCGCCTAGCGGGGGGGCAGAATGAGCAGTTCTTC. This translates into CASRPRLAGGQNEQFF.

This clone was observed a single time. The chain recombines TRBV18 with TRBJ2-2; D is undetermined. CDR3 length: 15 amino acids. V was trimmed by 6 bases and J by 0 bases, leaving 11 bases between them. CDR1 and CDR2 from the germline V gene are KGHSH and LQKENI. CDR3 region: CASSRSPPNTGELFF. In DNA form, the CDR3 reads TGTGCCAGCTCTCGTTCCCCTCCGAACACCGGGGAGCTGTTTTTT.